The source of this T cell receptor beta chain is a study of T cell changes during pregnancy in multiple sclerosis. This clone has more than one count but fewer than ten. TCRdb's table, derived via immunoSEQ multiplex PCR, lists solely in-frame clones and lacks some. The table shows about 58,000 clones, with 85% to 95% occurring only once. Germline CDR1 reads SQVTM; CDR2 reads ANQGSEA. V lost 4 bases and J lost 1; bases outside the gene matches: 2. The CDR3 is 14 amino acids. The chain is built from TRBV29-1 and TRBJ2-2, with 8 bases lining up with TRBD1. This receptor was taken from a female donor with multiple sclerosis, enrolled in a pregnancy study. This sample comprised CD8+ T cells from peripheral blood mononuclear cells, obtained in the second trimester of pregnancy. The CDR3 DNA reads TGCAGCGTTGTTGGGACAGGGAACACCGGGGAGCTGTTTTTT. Residues: CSVVGTGNTGELFF.